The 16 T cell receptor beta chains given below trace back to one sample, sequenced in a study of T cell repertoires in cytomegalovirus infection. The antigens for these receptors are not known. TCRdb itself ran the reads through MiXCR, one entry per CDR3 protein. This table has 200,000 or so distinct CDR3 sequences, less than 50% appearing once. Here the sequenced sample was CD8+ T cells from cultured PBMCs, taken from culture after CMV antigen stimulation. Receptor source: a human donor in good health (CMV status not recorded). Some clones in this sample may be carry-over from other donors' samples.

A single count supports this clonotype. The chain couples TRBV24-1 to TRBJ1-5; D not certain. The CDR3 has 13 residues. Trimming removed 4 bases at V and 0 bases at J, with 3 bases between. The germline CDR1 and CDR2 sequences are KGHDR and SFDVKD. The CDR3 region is CATSDNSNQPQHF. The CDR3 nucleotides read TGTGCCACCAGTGACAATAGCAATCAGCCCCAGCATTTT.

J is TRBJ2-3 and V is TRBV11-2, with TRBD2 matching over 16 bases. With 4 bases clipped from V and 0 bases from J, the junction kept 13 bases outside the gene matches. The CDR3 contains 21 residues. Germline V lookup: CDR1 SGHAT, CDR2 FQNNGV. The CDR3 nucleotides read TGTGCCAGCAGCTCAACCCAGACCTCGGGACTAGCGGGGGGGAGCACAGATACGCAGTATTTT. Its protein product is CASSSTQTSGLAGGSTDTQYF.

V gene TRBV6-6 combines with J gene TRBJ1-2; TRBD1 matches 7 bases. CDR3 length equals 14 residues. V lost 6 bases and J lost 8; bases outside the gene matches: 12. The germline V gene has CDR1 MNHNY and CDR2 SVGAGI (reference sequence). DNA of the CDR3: TGTGCCAGCAGACCGCCCGACAGGGTAACCGGCTACACCTTC. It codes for CASRPPDRVTGYTF.

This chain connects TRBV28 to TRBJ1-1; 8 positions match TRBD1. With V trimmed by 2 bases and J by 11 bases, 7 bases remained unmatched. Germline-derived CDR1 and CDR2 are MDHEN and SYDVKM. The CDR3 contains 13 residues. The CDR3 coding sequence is TGTGCCAGCAGTTTAGGCCCGGGACAGGCTGCTTTCTTT. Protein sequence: CASSLGPGQAAFF.

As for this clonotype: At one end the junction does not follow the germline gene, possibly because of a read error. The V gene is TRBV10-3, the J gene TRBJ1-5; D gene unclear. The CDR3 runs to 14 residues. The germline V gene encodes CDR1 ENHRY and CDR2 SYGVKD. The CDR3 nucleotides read TGTGCCATCAGTGCTGGTGATAGCAATCATCCCCAGCATTTT. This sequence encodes CAISAGDSNHPQHF.

CDR3 sequence: CSAKKRTGIFDEQFF. The CDR3, as DNA: TGCAGTGCTAAGAAAAGGACAGGAATCTTCGATGAGCAGTTCTTC. The rearrangement joins TRBV20-1 to TRBJ2-1, with 7 bases aligning to TRBD1. V dropped 4 bases and J dropped 8; count of bases not matched to a gene: 14. This CDR3 is 15 amino acids long. Germline CDR1 and CDR2: DFQATT and SNEGSKA (reference sequence).

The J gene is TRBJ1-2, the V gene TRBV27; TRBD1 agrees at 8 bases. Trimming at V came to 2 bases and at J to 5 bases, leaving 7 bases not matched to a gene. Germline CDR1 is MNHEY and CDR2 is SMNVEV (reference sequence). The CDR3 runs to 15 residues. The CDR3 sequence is CASSLTGTGPYGYTF. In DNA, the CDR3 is TGTGCCAGCAGTTTAACCGGGACAGGTCCTTATGGCTACACCTTC.

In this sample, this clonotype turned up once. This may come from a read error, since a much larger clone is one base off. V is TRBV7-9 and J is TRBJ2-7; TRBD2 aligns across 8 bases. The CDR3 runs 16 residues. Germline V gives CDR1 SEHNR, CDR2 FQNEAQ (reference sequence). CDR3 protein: CTSSFPRGREGHEQYF. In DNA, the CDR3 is TGTACCAGCAGCTTCCCGAGGGGCCGGGAGGGGCACGAGCAGTACTTC.

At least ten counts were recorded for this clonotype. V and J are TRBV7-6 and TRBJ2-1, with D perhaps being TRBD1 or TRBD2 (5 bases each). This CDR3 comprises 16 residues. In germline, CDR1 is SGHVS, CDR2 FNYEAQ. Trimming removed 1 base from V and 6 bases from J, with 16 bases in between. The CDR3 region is CASSLGSGTLSNEQFF. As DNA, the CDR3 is TGTGCCAGCAGCTTAGGGTCGGGGACCCTTAGCAATGAGCAGTTCTTC.

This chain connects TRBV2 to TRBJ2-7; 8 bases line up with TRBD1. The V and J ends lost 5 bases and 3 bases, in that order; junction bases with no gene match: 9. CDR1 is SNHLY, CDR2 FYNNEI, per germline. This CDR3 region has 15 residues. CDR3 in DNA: TGTGCCAGCAGTCACAGCCCAGACAGGGGCTACGAGCAGTACTTC. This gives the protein CASSHSPDRGYEQYF.

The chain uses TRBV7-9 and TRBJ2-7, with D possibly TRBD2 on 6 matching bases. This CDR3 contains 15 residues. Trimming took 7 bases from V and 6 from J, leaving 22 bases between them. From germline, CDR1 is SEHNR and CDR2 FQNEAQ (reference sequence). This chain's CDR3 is CASIFTSRGEGEQYF. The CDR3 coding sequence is TGTGCCAGCATCTTCACCTCGCGCGGGGAAGGCGAGCAGTACTTC.

The CDR3 region is CASSGTLGYTF. The CDR3, as DNA: TGTGCCTCTTCTGGGACACTAGGCTACACCTTC. The rearrangement joins TRBV30 to TRBJ1-2; perhaps TRBD1 as D (6 bases). V shed 7 bases and J shed 8 bases, with 14 bases lying between them. Germline CDR1 is GTSNPN and CDR2 is SVGIG (reference sequence). This CDR3 spans 11 amino acids. Drawing the rest from reference TRBV30 and TRBJ1-2, the complete variable domain is SQTIHQWPATLVQPVGSPLSLECTVEGTSNPNLYWYRQAAGRGLQLLFYSVGIGQISSEVPQNLSASRPQDRQFILSSKKLLLSDSGFYLCASSGTLGYTFGSGTRLTVV.

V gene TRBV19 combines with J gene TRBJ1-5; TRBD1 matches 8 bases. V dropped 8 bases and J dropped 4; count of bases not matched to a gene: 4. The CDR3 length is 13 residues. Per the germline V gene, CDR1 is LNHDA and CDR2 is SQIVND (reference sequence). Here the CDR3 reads CASRTGINQPQHF. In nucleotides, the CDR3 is TGTGCCAGTCGGACAGGGATAAATCAGCCCCAGCATTTT.

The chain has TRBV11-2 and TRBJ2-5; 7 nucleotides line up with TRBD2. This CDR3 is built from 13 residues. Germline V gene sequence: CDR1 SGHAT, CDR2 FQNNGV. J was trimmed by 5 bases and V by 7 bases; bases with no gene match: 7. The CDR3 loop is CASNPGGVETQYF. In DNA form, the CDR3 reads TGTGCCAGCAACCCTGGGGGGGTGGAGACCCAGTACTTC.

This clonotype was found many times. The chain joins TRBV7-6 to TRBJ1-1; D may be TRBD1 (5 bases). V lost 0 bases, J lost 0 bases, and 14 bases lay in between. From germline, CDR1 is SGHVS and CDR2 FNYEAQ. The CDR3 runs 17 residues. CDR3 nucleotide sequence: TGTGCCAGCAGCTTAGCAGGGGACCGACGCATGAACACTGAAGCTTTCTTT. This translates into CASSLAGDRRMNTEAFF.

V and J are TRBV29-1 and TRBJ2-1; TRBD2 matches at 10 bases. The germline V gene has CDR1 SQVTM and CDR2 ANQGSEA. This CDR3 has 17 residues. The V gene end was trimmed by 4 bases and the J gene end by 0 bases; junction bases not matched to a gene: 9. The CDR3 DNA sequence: TGCAGCGTTGTTTGGCTAGCGGGAGCCAGCTCCTACAATGAGCAGTTCTTC. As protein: CSVVWLAGASSYNEQFF.